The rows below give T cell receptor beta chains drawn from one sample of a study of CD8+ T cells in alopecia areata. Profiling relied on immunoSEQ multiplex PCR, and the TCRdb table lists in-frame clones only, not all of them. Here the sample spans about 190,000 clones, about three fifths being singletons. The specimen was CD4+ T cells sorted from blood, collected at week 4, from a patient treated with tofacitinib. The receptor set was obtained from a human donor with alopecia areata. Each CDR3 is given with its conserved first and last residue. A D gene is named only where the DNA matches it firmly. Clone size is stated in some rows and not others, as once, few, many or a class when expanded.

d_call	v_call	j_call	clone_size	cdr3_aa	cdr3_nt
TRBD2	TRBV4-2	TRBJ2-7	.	CASSQSSGSYEQYF	TGTGCCAGCAGCCAATCTAGCGGGAGTTACGAGCAGTACTTC
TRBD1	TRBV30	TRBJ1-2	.	CAWRPGQNYGYTF	TGTGCCTGGAGACCGGGACAGAACTATGGCTACACCTTC
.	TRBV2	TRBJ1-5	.	CASSGGSSGSQHF	TGTGCCAGCAGTGGTGGGAGCTCCGGGTCCCAGCATTTT
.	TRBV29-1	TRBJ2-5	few	CSVRFQETQYF	TGCAGCGTACGGTTCCAAGAGACCCAGTACTTC
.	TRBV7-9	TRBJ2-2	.	CASSVRRGSTGELFF	TGTGCCAGCAGCGTCCGGCGAGGGAGCACCGGGGAGCTGTTTTTT
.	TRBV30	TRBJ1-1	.	CAWNLRGAADTEAFF	TGTGCCTGGAACCTCCGAGGGGCAGCGGACACTGAAGCTTTCTTT
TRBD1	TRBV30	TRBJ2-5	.	CAWINDRESRGQYF	TGTGCCTGGATTAACGACAGGGAAAGTCGAGGCCAGTACTTC
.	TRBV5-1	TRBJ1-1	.	CASSLARVNTEAFF	TGCGCCAGCAGCTTGGCCAGGGTGAACACTGAAGCTTTCTTT
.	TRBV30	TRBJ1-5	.	CAWSLAGLNNQPQHF	TGTGCCTGGAGTCTCGCGGGACTCAACAATCAGCCCCAGCATTTT
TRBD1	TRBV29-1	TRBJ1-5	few	CSVGQGSNQPQHF	TGCAGCGTTGGACAGGGGAGCAATCAGCCCCAGCATTTT
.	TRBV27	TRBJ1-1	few	CASSRGQTNTEAFF	TGTGCCAGCAGTCGCGGACAGACGAACACTGAAGCTTTCTTT
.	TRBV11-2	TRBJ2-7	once	CASSSLTGGPMAEQYF	TGTGCCAGCAGCTCCTTGACAGGAGGTCCTATGGCCGAGCAGTACTTC
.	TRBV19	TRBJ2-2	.	CASIDLAGRTGELFF	TGTGCCAGTATCGATTTGGCAGGGCGGACCGGGGAGCTGTTTTTT